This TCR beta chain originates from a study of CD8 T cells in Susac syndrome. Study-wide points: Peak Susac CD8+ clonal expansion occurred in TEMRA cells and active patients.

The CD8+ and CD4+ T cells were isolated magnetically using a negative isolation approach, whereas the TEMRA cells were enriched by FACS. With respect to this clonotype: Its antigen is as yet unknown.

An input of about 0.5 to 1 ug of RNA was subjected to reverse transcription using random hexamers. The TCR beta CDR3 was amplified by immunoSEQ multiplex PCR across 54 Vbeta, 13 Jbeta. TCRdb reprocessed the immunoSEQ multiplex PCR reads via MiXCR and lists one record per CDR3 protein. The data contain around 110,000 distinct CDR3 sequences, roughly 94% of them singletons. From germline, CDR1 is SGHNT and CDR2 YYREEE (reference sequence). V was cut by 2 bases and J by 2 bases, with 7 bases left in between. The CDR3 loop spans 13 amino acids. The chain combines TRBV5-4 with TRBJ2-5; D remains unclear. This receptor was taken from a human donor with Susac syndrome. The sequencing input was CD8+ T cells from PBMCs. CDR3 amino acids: CASSFVGQETQYF. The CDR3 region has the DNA TGTGCCAGCAGCTTCGTCGGGCAAGAGACCCAGTACTTC.